Shown below are 12 T cell receptor beta chains from a single sample sequenced in a study of shared clonotypes between healthy human individuals. The repertoire was sequenced with immunoSEQ multiplex PCR; TCRdb's copy has only in-frame clones and lacks some. The sample carries around 2.1 million clones, about 94% recorded once. Sequencing used naive CD4+ T cells sorted from blood. Subset indicated: CD45RA+ positively selected. Receptor source: a man aged 18 to 29 in good health.

The chain links TRBV5-1 to TRBJ1-1; perhaps TRBD1 as D (6 bases). Trimming shortened V by 0 bases and J by 1 base, and 10 bases separated the two germline ends. The CDR3 totals 15 residues. CDR1 is SGHRS, CDR2 YFSETQ, per germline. Written as DNA, the CDR3 is TGCGCCAGCAGCTTGGAGGGGGTGAGGAACACTGAAGCTTTCTTT. It specifies CASSLEGVRNTEAFF.

The count of this clone is one. The chain carries TRBV28 and TRBJ1-1, with D possibly being TRBD1 (6 bases). Trimming pared 7 bases from V and 4 bases from J, leaving 25 bases between. The CDR3 runs 17 residues. The germline gives CDR1 MDHEN, CDR2 SYDVKM. Here the CDR3 DNA reads TGTGCCAGCACCCCCCCGGGCGGGGGGCACGTGAGCACTGAAGCTTTCTTT. It codes for CASTPPGGGHVSTEAFF.

The V and J genes are TRBV28 and TRBJ1-4, with a tentative D call TRBD1 (6 bases). V was shortened by 2 bases and J by 3 bases, with 16 bases between the two germline ends. CDR3 length: 17 residues. The germline gives CDR1 MDHEN, CDR2 SYDVKM. The CDR3 reads CASSLPRGAKSNEKLFF. For the CDR3, the DNA is TGTGCCAGCAGTTTACCCCGGGGGGCGAAGTCTAATGAAAAACTGTTTTTT.

CDR3 region: CASSFAGLGGNTIYF. Here the CDR3 DNA reads TGTGCCAGCAGCTTTGCGGGATTGGGCGGAAACACCATATATTTT. V gene TRBV7-2 combines with J gene TRBJ1-3; no clear D gene. The length of the CDR3 is 15 residues. Germline CDR1 SGHTA, CDR2 FQGNSA. Trimming removed 3 bases at V and 4 bases at J, with 13 bases between.

The rearrangement joins TRBV5-4 to TRBJ1-2; D is undetermined. The ends were cut back, 5 bases at V and 4 bases at J, with 15 bases in the middle. Germline lookup yields CDR1 SGHNT and CDR2 YYREEE (reference sequence). This CDR3 is 14 amino acids long. The CDR3 sequence: CASSPMAGLYGYTF. CDR3 nucleotide sequence: TGTGCCAGCAGTCCGATGGCCGGCCTCTATGGCTACACCTTC.

The gene calls are TRBV27 and TRBJ1-2, with a weak D call TRBD1 (5 bases). The germline V and J ends were trimmed by 5 bases and 4 bases, with 20 bases remaining between them. Looked up from germline, CDR1 is MNHEY and CDR2 is SMNVEV (reference sequence). This CDR3 is built from 16 residues. The CDR3: CASSPGGDPRGYGYTF. In DNA form, the CDR3 reads TGTGCCAGCAGTCCTGGAGGGGACCCCCGGGGCTATGGCTACACCTTC.

For this clone: Distinct nucleotide sequences in the sample also encode this CDR3. The chain uses TRBV19 and TRBJ2-3, with D unclear. The germline gives CDR1 LNHDA, CDR2 SQIVND (reference sequence). The V end lost 6 bases, the J end lost 2 bases, and 6 bases lay between the germline ends. CDR3 size: 12 residues. In DNA form, the CDR3 reads TGTGCCAGTAGCAGAAACACAGATACGCAGTATTTT. It encodes CASSRNTDTQYF.

The CDR3 sequence is CASSSAVGNTIYF. Here the CDR3 DNA reads TGTGCCAGCAGCTCCGCAGTGGGAAACACCATATATTTT. This sequence joins TRBV7-2 and TRBJ1-3; D is ambiguous. V lost 4 bases to trimming and J lost 4 bases, with 8 bases between them. Germline lookup yields CDR1 SGHTA and CDR2 FQGNSA. The CDR3 sequence is 13 residues long. Supplemented by reference TRBV7-2 and TRBJ1-3, the full variable domain reads GAGVSQSPSNKVTEKGKDVELRCDPISGHTALYWYRQSLGQGLEFLIYFQGNSAPDKSGLPSDRFSAERTGGSVSTLTIQRTQQEDSAVYLCASSSAVGNTIYFGEGSWLTVV.

This rearrangement joins TRBV21-1 to TRBJ2-6; the D call in the table, TRBD1, was not verified against the DNA. TRBV21-1 is a pseudogene locus. CDR3 length: 18 amino acids. The CDR3 protein is CASSKHWAAIVGANVLTF. CDR3 coding DNA: TGTGCCAGCAGCAAACATTGGGCAGCCATTGTGGGGGCCAACGTCCTGACTTTC.

This clone showed up just once. This sequence joins TRBV6-1 and TRBJ1-5; no clear D gene. Germline CDR1 reads MNHNS; CDR2 reads SASEGT. The CDR3 is 14 amino acids. V shed 6 bases and J shed 1 base, with 10 bases lying between them. This CDR3 is CASRIDPSNQPQHF. The CDR3 region has the DNA TGTGCCAGCAGGATAGACCCAAGCAATCAGCCCCAGCATTTT.

This clone was detected a few times. V gene TRBV30 combines with J gene TRBJ1-5, with a weak D call TRBD1 (6 bases). The CDR3 totals 13 residues. The V end was cut by 5 bases, the J end by 0 bases, with 8 bases between. The germline V gene has CDR1 GTSNPN and CDR2 SVGIG (reference sequence). The CDR3 DNA reads as TGTGCCTGGCGGACAGATAGCAATCAGCCCCAGCATTTT. Encoded protein: CAWRTDSNQPQHF. The full variable domain, its missing parts supplied by reference TRBV30 and TRBJ1-5, is SQTIHQWPATLVQPVGSPLSLECTVEGTSNPNLYWYRQAAGRGLQLLFYSVGIGQISSEVPQNLSASRPQDRQFILSSKKLLLSDSGFYLCAWRTDSNQPQHFGDGTRLSIL.

V usage is TRBV6-1 and J usage is TRBJ1-2; TRBD1 matches 7 bases. This CDR3 region has 15 residues. Germline V CDR1 and CDR2: MNHNS, SASEGT. The V gene end was trimmed by 6 bases and the J gene end by 0 bases; junction bases not matched to a gene: 7. CDR3 in DNA: TGTGCCAGCAGCCTTACGGACAGGACTAACTATGGCTACACCTTC. Its protein is CASSLTDRTNYGYTF.